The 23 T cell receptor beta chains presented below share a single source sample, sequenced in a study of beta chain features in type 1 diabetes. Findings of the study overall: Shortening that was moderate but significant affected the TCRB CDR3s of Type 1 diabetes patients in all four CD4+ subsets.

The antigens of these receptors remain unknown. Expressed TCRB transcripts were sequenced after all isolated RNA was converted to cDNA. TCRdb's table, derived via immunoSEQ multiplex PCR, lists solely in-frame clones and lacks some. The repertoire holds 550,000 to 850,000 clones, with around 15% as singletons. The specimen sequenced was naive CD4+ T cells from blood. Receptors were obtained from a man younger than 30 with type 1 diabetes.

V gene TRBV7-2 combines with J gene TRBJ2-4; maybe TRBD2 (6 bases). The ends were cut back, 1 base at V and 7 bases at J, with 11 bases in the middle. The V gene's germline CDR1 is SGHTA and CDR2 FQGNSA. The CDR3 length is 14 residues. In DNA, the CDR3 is TGTGCCAGCAGCTTAGGGCCGGGGAGGAACATTCAGTACTTC. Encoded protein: CASSLGPGRNIQYF.

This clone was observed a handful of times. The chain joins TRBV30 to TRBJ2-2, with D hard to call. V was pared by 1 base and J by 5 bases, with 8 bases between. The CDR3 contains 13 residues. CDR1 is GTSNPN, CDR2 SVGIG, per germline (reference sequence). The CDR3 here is CAWSALFTGELFF. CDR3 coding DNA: TGTGCCTGGAGTGCCCTTTTTACCGGGGAGCTGTTTTTT. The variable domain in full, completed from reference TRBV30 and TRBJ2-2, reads SQTIHQWPATLVQPVGSPLSLECTVEGTSNPNLYWYRQAAGRGLQLLFYSVGIGQISSEVPQNLSASRPQDRQFILSSKKLLLSDSGFYLCAWSALFTGELFFGEGSRLTVL.

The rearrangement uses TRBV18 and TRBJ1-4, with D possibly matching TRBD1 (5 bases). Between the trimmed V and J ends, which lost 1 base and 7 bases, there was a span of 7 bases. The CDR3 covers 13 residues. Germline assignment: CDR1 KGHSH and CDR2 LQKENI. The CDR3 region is CASSPRGGEKLFF. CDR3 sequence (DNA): TGTGCCAGCTCACCACGTGGGGGTGAAAAACTGTTTTTT.

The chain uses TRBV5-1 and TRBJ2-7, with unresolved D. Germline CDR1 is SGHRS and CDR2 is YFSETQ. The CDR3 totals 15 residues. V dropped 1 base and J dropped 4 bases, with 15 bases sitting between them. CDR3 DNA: TGCGCCAGCAGCTTGAGGGCAGAGATAGGTTACGAGCAGTACTTC. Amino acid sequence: CASSLRAEIGYEQYF.

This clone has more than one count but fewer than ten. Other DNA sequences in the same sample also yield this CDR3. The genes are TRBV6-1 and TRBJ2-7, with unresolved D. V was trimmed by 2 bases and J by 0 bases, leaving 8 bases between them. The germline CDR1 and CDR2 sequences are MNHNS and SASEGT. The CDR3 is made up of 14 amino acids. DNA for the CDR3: TGTGCCAGCAGTGAAACCGGTAGCTCCTACGAGCAGTACTTC. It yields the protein CASSETGSSYEQYF.

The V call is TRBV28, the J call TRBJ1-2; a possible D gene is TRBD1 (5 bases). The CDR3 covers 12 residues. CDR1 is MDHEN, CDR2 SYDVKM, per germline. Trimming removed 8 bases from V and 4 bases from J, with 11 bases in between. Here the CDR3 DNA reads TGTGCCAGCGACAGTGCTGGCTATGGCTACACCTTC. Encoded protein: CASDSAGYGYTF.

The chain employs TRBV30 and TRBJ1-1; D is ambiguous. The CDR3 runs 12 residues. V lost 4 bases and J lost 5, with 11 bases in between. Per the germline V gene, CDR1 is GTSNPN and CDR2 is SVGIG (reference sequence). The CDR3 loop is CAWTGTGTEAFF. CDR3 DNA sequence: TGTGCCTGGACAGGAACGGGGACTGAAGCTTTCTTT. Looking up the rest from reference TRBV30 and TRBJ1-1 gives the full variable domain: SQTIHQWPATLVQPVGSPLSLECTVEGTSNPNLYWYRQAAGRGLQLLFYSVGIGQISSEVPQNLSASRPQDRQFILSSKKLLLSDSGFYLCAWTGTGTEAFFGQGTRLTVV.

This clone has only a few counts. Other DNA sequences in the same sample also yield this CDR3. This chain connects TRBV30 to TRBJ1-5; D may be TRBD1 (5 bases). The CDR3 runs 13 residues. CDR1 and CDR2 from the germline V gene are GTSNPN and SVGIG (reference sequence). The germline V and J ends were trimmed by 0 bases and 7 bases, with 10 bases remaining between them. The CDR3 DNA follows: TGTGCCTGGAGTGTGTCCTCAGGGCAGCCCCAGCATTTT. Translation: CAWSVSSGQPQHF.

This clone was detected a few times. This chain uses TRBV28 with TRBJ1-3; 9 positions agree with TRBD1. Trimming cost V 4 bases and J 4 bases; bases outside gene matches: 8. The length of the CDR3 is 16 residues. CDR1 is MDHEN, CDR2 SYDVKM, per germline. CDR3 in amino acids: CASSSQWTGEGNTIYF. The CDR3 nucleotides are TGTGCCAGCAGTTCTCAATGGACAGGGGAAGGAAACACCATATATTTT.

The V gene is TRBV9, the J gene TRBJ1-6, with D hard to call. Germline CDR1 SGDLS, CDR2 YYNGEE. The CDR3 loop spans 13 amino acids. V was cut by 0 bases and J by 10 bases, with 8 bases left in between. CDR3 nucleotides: TGTGCCAGCAGCGTAGGGGTGGAGTCACCCCTCCACTTT. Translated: CASSVGVESPLHF.

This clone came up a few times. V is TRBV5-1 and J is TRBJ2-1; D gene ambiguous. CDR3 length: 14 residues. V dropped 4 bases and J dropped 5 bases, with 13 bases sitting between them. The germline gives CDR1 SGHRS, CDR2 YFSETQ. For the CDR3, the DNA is TGCGCCAGCAGCCTGGACGGATACAACAATGAGCAGTTCTTC. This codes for CASSLDGYNNEQFF. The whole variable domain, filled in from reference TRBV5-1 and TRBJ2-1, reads KAGVTQTPRYLIKTRGQQVTLSCSPISGHRSVSWYQQTPGQGLQFLFEYFSETQRNKGNFPGRFSGRQFSNSRSEMNVSTLELGDSALYLCASSLDGYNNEQFFGPGTRLTVL.

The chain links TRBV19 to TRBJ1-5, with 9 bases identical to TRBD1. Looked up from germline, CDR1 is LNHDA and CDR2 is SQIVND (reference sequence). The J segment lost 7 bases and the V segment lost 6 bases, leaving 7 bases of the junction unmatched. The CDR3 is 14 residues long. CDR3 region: CASRAAGTGQPQHF. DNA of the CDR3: TGTGCCAGTAGGGCGGCCGGGACAGGGCAGCCCCAGCATTTT.

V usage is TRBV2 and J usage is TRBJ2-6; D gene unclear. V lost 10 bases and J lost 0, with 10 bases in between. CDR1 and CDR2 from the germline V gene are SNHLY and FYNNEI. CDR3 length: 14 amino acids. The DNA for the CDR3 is TGTGCCATCATGGGCGGCTCTGGGGCCAACGTCCTGACTTTC. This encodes CAIMGGSGANVLTF.

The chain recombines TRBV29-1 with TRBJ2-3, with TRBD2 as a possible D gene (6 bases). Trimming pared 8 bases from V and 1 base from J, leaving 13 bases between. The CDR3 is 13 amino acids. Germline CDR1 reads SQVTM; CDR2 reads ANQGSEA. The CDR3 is CSSPGEGTDTQYF. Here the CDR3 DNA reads TGCAGCTCCCCGGGGGAAGGCACAGATACGCAGTATTTT.

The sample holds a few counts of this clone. CDR3 in amino acids: CASSTLAVGDTQYF. As DNA, the CDR3 is TGTGCCAGCAGCACGTTAGCAGTTGGAGATACGCAGTATTTT. V and J are TRBV9 and TRBJ2-3; D unresolved. CDR1 SGDLS and CDR2 YYNGEE come from the germline V gene. Trimming took 4 bases from V and 5 from J, leaving 14 bases between them. The CDR3 is 14 residues long.

This chain's CDR3 is CASSPPTGFNTGELFF. The CDR3 DNA follows: TGTGCCAGCTCACCACCTACAGGGTTTAACACCGGGGAGCTGTTTTTT. The gene calls are TRBV18 and TRBJ2-2; possible D gene TRBD1, 6 bases. V was shortened by 0 bases and J by 2 bases, with 10 bases between the two germline ends. The CDR3 is made up of 16 amino acids. Germline V gene data show CDR1 as KGHSH and CDR2 as LQKENI.

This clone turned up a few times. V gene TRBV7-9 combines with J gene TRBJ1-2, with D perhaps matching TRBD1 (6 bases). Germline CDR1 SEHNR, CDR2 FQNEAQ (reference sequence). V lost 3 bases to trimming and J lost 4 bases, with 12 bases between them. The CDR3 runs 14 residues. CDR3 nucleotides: TGTGCCAGCAGCTTGACCGAACAGGGCTATGGCTACACCTTC. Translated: CASSLTEQGYGYTF.

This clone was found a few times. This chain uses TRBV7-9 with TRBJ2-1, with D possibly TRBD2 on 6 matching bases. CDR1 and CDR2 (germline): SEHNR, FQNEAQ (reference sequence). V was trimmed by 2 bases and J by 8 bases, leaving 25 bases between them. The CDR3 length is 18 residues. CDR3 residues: CASSLNGGRAGSGDEQFF. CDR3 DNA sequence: TGTGCCAGCAGCTTAAACGGCGGAAGGGCGGGAAGCGGAGATGAGCAGTTCTTC. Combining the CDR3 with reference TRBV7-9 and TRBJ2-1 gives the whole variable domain DTGVSQNPRHKITKRGQNVTFRCDPISEHNRLYWYRQTLGQGPEFLTYFQNEAQLEKSRLLSDRFSAERPKGSFSTLEIQRTEQGDSAMYLCASSLNGGRAGSGDEQFFGPGTRLTVL.

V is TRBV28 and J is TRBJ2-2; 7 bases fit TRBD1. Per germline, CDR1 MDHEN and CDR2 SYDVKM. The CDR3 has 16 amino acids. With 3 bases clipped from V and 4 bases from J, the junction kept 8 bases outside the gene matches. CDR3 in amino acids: CASSFLGGKVTGELFF. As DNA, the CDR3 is TGTGCCAGCAGTTTCCTAGGGGGCAAGGTCACCGGGGAGCTGTTTTTT.

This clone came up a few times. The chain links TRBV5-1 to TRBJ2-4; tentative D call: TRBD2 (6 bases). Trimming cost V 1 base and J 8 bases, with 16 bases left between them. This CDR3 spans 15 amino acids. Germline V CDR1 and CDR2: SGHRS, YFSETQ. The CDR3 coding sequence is TGCGCCAGCAGCTTGCCGGGCGGGGCCGGGGACATTCAGTACTTC. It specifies CASSLPGGAGDIQYF.

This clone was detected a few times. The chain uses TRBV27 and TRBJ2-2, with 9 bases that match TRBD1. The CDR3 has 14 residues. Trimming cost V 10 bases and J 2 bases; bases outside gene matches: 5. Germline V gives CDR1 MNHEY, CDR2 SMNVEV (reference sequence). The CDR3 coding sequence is TGTGCCACCAGGACAGGGGTTAACACCGGGGAGCTGTTTTTT. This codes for CATRTGVNTGELFF.

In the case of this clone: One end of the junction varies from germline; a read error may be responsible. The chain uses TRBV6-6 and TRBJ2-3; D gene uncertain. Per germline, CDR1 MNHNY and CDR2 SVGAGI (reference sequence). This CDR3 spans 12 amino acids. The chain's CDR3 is CAISESTDTQYF. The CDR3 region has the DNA TGTGCCATCAGTGAGAGTACAGATACGCAGTATTTT.

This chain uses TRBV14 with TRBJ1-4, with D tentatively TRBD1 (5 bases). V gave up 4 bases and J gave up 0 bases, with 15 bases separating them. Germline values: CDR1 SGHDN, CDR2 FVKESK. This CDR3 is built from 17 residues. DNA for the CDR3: TGTGCCAGCAGCCCAGGAAGGGGACTAGCAACTAATGAAAAACTGTTTTTT. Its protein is CASSPGRGLATNEKLFF.